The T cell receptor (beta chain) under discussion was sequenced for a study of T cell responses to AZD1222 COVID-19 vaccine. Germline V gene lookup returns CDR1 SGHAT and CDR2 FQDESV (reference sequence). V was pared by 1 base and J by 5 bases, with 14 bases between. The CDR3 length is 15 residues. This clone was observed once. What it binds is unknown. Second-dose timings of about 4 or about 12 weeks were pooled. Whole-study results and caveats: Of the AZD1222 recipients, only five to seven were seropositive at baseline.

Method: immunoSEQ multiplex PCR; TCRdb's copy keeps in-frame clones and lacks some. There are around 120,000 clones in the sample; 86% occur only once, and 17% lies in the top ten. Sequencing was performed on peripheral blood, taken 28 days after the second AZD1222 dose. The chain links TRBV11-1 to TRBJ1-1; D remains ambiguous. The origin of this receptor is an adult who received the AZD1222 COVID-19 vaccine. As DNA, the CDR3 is TGTGCCAGCAGCTTAGTCACCTCAAGGAGGACTGAAGCTTTCTTT. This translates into CASSLVTSRRTEAFF.